This is a list of T cell receptor beta chains from one sample in a study of T-cell memory formation after mild COVID-19. Using its own MiXCR run on the 5' RACE reads, TCRdb lists one record per CDR3 protein. This table has approximately 290,000 distinct CDR3 sequences, under 8.5% appearing once. Sequenced material: PBMCs or a T cell subset sorted from them (not recorded which). The receptors stem from a man aged 18 to 30 who had mild COVID-19 (a few samples of this study predate the infection). Cell type and time point are not known. CDR3s include the opening cysteine and the closing phenylalanine or tryptophan. The D gene is left open where the match is weak. Clone size appears in some rows only: once, few, many, or a class for an expanded clone.

J gene: TRBJ2-3
V gene: TRBV7-3
D gene: -
clone size: few
CDR3 DNA: TGTGCCAGCAGCTTGACGGGGGACACAGATACGCAGTATTTT
CDR3 protein: CASSLTGDTDTQYF

J gene: TRBJ2-3
V gene: TRBV24-1
D gene: TRBD1
clone size: few
CDR3 DNA: TGTGCCACCAGTGATTTTGGCAGGGGGTCGGCAGATACGCAGTATTTT
CDR3 protein: CATSDFGRGSADTQYF

J gene: TRBJ2-1
V gene: TRBV4-3
D gene: TRBD2
clone size: many
CDR3 DNA: TGCGCCAGCAGCCAACCTAGCGGGGGCCTCAATGAGCAGTTCTTC
CDR3 protein: CASSQPSGGLNEQFF

J gene: TRBJ1-1
V gene: TRBV3-1
D gene: -
clone size: few
CDR3 DNA: TGTGCCAGCAGCCAAGTATCCGGGAACACTGAAGCTTTCTTT
CDR3 protein: CASSQVSGNTEAFF

J gene: TRBJ2-5
V gene: TRBV5-4
D gene: -
clone size: -
CDR3 DNA: TGTGCCAGCAGCCTGGGGCAGTCCCAGTACTTC
CDR3 protein: CASSLGQSQYF

J gene: TRBJ1-2
V gene: TRBV7-9
D gene: TRBD1
clone size: many
CDR3 DNA: TGTGCCAGCAGCTTCGCGGACAGGGGCTCTGGCTACACCTTC
CDR3 protein: CASSFADRGSGYTF

J gene: TRBJ2-5
V gene: TRBV20-1
D gene: -
clone size: few
CDR3 DNA: TGCAGTGCAGGCCCGGGGCCCCTTGAGACCCAGTACTTC
CDR3 protein: CSAGPGPLETQYF

J gene: TRBJ2-3
V gene: TRBV20-1
D gene: -
clone size: many
CDR3 DNA: TGCAGTGCTAGCACGGGGGCCGACACAGATACGCAGTATTTT
CDR3 protein: CSASTGADTDTQYF

J gene: TRBJ2-1
V gene: TRBV20-1
D gene: TRBD2
clone size: -
CDR3 DNA: TGCAGTGCTAGTGGAGCGGGGCGGTACAATGAGCAGTTCTTC
CDR3 protein: CSASGAGRYNEQFF

J gene: TRBJ2-7
V gene: TRBV6-1
D gene: -
clone size: many
CDR3 DNA: TGTGCCAGCCGTGGAGTCTACGAGCAGTACTTC
CDR3 protein: CASRGVYEQYF

J gene: TRBJ1-2
V gene: TRBV12-3/TRBV12-4
D gene: -
clone size: -
CDR3 DNA: TGTGCCAGCAGCAATTTTCCCGGTGGCTACACCTTC
CDR3 protein: CASSNFPGGYTF

J gene: TRBJ2-7
V gene: TRBV3-1
D gene: TRBD1
clone size: few
CDR3 DNA: TGTGCCAGCAGCCCACAGGGGATCACCTACGAGCAGTACTTC
CDR3 protein: CASSPQGITYEQYF

J gene: TRBJ2-7
V gene: TRBV7-2
D gene: -
clone size: -
CDR3 DNA: TGTGCCAGCAGCTTAGTCGGGGACCCCTACGAGCAGTACTTC
CDR3 protein: CASSLVGDPYEQYF

J gene: TRBJ1-2
V gene: TRBV15
D gene: -
clone size: many
CDR3 DNA: TGTGCCACCAGCAGAGATCACGGTTTGGCAGGGAACTATGGCTACACCTTC
CDR3 protein: CATSRDHGLAGNYGYTF

J gene: TRBJ2-7
V gene: TRBV5-1
D gene: -
clone size: few
CDR3 DNA: TGCGCCTCGGGACAAGGATCCTACGAGCAGTACTTC
CDR3 protein: CASGQGSYEQYF

J gene: TRBJ2-7
V gene: TRBV7-2
D gene: TRBD1
clone size: many
CDR3 DNA: TGTGCCAGCAGCTTGCGGACAGGGCGCTCCTACGAGCAGTACTTC
CDR3 protein: CASSLRTGRSYEQYF

J gene: TRBJ1-3
V gene: TRBV12-3/TRBV12-4
D gene: -
clone size: -
CDR3 DNA: TGTGCCTACCGGACCTCTGGAAACACCATATATTTT
CDR3 protein: CAYRTSGNTIYF

J gene: TRBJ2-3
V gene: TRBV6-5
D gene: TRBD1
clone size: -
CDR3 DNA: TGTGCCAGCAGAAAGACAGGGGTCGGGGCAGATACGCAGTATTTT
CDR3 protein: CASRKTGVGADTQYF

J gene: TRBJ1-2
V gene: TRBV3-1
D gene: -
clone size: few
CDR3 DNA: TGTGCCAGCAGATCCGCCGTCCGGTGGCAGGGTGAAGGCTACACCTTC
CDR3 protein: CASRSAVRWQGEGYTF

J gene: TRBJ2-3
V gene: TRBV7-9
D gene: -
clone size: many
CDR3 DNA: TGTGCCAGCAGCTTAGTTAGCTGGGACCTCACAGATACGCAGTATTTT
CDR3 protein: CASSLVSWDLTDTQYF

J gene: TRBJ1-6
V gene: TRBV12-3/TRBV12-4
D gene: -
clone size: -
CDR3 DNA: TGTGCCAGCAGTTCGGGAGTCAGGGCCCAAAGCCTACATAATTCACCCCTCCACTTT
CDR3 protein: CASSSGVRAQSLHNSPLHF

J gene: TRBJ2-1
V gene: TRBV4-3
D gene: -
clone size: -
CDR3 DNA: TGCGCCAGCAGCCAGGTGGGACGGGGGTACAATGAGCAGTTCTTC
CDR3 protein: CASSQVGRGYNEQFF

J gene: TRBJ1-5
V gene: TRBV19
D gene: -
clone size: once
CDR3 DNA: TGTGCCAGTAGTCCCTGGGGTTTGAGCAATCAGCCCCAGCATTTT
CDR3 protein: CASSPWGLSNQPQHF

J gene: TRBJ2-2
V gene: TRBV7-2
D gene: -
clone size: -
CDR3 DNA: TGTGCCAGCAGCCCGTTAAACACCGGGGAGCTGTTTTTT
CDR3 protein: CASSPLNTGELFF

J gene: TRBJ2-7
V gene: TRBV6-2/TRBV6-3
D gene: -
clone size: few
CDR3 DNA: TGTGCCAGCAGTTACGTCCTGACGTCGACCGAGCAGTACTTC
CDR3 protein: CASSYVLTSTEQYF

J gene: TRBJ1-6
V gene: TRBV27
D gene: TRBD1
clone size: -
CDR3 DNA: TGTGCCAGCAGCCCGGGACAGGCTAGAGGGTTGCCCCTCCACTTT
CDR3 protein: CASSPGQARGLPLHF

J gene: TRBJ2-2
V gene: TRBV9
D gene: -
clone size: -
CDR3 DNA: TGTGCCAGCAGCGCGAGGAGCTATGCGAACACCGGGGAGCTGTTTTTT
CDR3 protein: CASSARSYANTGELFF

J gene: TRBJ2-1
V gene: TRBV7-2
D gene: TRBD2
clone size: many
CDR3 DNA: TGTGCCAGCAGCTTAGCTGGGACTAGCGGGGGGGCCAAGGTCAATGAGCAGTTCTTC
CDR3 protein: CASSLAGTSGGAKVNEQFF

J gene: TRBJ2-3
V gene: TRBV7-2
D gene: TRBD2
clone size: many
CDR3 DNA: TGTGCCAGCAGCTTAGGCGGCGGGGGGGCCCTAAATACGCAGTATTTT
CDR3 protein: CASSLGGGGALNTQYF

J gene: TRBJ1-1
V gene: TRBV18
D gene: TRBD1
clone size: few
CDR3 DNA: TGTGCCAGCTCATCCTCGGACAGGGGGCGGGTAGCTTTCTTT
CDR3 protein: CASSSSDRGRVAFF